The 20 T cell receptor beta chains in this list originate from one sample, sequenced in a study of vaccination effects on CD4 cells after COVID-19. Ahead of sequencing, the ViraFEST assay grew antigen-specific CD4+ T cells using viral peptide pools. Upon completion of approximately ten days in culture, CD4+ T cells were isolated. Infection with SARS-CoV-2 occurred in the person between March and December 2020, and PCR confirmed it. The table came from immunoSEQ multiplex PCR; TCRdb's copy has only in-frame clones and leaves some out. The sample holds over 20,000 clones, under 75% seen once. Their antigens remain unidentified. Sequenced here: CD4+ T cells from PBMCs cultured with a peptide pool, sampled before COVID-19 vaccination. All receptors derive from a human donor who had a prior SARS-CoV-2 infection.

V gene TRBV5-1 combines with J gene TRBJ1-3, with a possible D match to TRBD1 (5 bases). Germline lookup yields CDR1 SGHRS and CDR2 YFSETQ. This CDR3 contains 16 residues. With 4 bases removed from V and 0 bases from J, the gap between germline ends came to 14 bases. The CDR3 protein is CASSPGGVRSGNTIYF. The CDR3 DNA reads TGCGCCAGCAGCCCTGGGGGAGTCCGCTCTGGAAACACCATATATTTT.

This rearrangement joins TRBV2 to TRBJ1-5; D not certain. CDR1 is SNHLY, CDR2 FYNNEI, per germline. V shed 3 bases and J shed 1 base, with 7 bases lying between them. This CDR3 contains 14 residues. The CDR3 loop reads CASSDERSNQPQHF. The CDR3 DNA sequence: TGTGCCAGCAGTGACGAGCGGAGCAATCAGCCCCAGCATTTT.

The V call is TRBV24-1, the J call TRBJ2-1; 8 bases map to TRBD2. CDR1 and CDR2 from the germline V gene are KGHDR and SFDVKD. Unmatched junction bases numbered 9, after V lost 9 bases and J lost 3 bases. This CDR3 comprises 15 residues. Here the CDR3 DNA reads TGTGCCACCGGCGGAAATAGCGGGAACTACAATGAGCAGTTCTTC. Translating it yields CATGGNSGNYNEQFF.

The V and J genes are TRBV18 and TRBJ1-6, with a weak D call TRBD1 (5 bases). The germline V gene has CDR1 KGHSH and CDR2 LQKENI. V was trimmed by 3 bases and J by 6 bases, leaving 18 bases between them. CDR3 length: 17 amino acids. CDR3 nucleotide sequence: TGTGCCAGCTCACCTGGACACACTCGAATCGCTAATTCACCCCTCCACTTT. Residues: CASSPGHTRIANSPLHF.

The DNA of the CDR3 is TGTGCTAGTGGTCCAGGGACTAGCGGAGATTATACGCAGTATTTT. It encodes CASGPGTSGDYTQYF. The V and J genes are TRBV12-5 and TRBJ2-3, with 11 nucleotides matching TRBD2. Germline CDR1 LGHNT, CDR2 FRNRAP. The CDR3 contains 15 residues. V was pared by 5 bases and J by 7 bases, with 8 bases of the junction left unmatched.

This sequence joins TRBV3-1 (or the pseudogene TRBV3-2) and TRBJ2-6; D not certain. Germline CDR1 reads LGHDT; CDR2 reads YNNKEL (reference sequence). The CDR3 sequence is 17 residues long. Trimming took 4 bases from V and 0 from J, leaving 13 bases between them. This chain's CDR3 is CASSLTGPYSGANVLTF. The DNA for the CDR3 is TGTGCCAGCAGCCTGACGGGTCCCTACTCTGGGGCCAACGTCCTGACTTTC.

CDR3 protein: CASSPGTGGRSGNTIYF. As DNA, the CDR3 is TGCGCCAGCAGCCCGGGGACAGGGGGCCGCTCTGGAAACACCATATATTTT. The chain carries TRBV4-1 and TRBJ1-3; TRBD1 matches at 12 bases. J lost 0 bases, V lost 4 bases, and 4 bases had no gene match. The germline gives CDR1 MGHRA, CDR2 YSYEKL. This CDR3 spans 17 amino acids.

This chain links TRBV7-9 with TRBJ1-1; tentatively, D is TRBD1 (5 bases). V was trimmed by 3 bases and J by 4 bases, leaving 9 bases between them. The germline CDR1 and CDR2 sequences are SEHNR and FQNEAQ (reference sequence). The CDR3 has 13 residues. CDR3: CASSFRDGTEAFF. The CDR3 DNA follows: TGTGCCAGCAGCTTTCGGGACGGCACTGAAGCTTTCTTT.

The chain couples TRBV5-1 to TRBJ2-3; 14 bases map to TRBD2. Germline V gene sequence: CDR1 SGHRS, CDR2 YFSETQ. CDR3 length equals 17 residues. V shed 4 bases and J 4 bases; nucleotides not matched to a gene: 8. The CDR3 protein is CASSDLTSGRAADTQYF. CDR3 DNA: TGCGCCAGCAGCGATTTGACTAGCGGGAGGGCCGCAGATACGCAGTATTTT.

The chain joins TRBV30 to TRBJ2-2, with a weak D call TRBD2 (5 bases). Deletions cut 3 bases from V and 7 bases from J, with 18 bases between. Germline-derived CDR1 and CDR2 are GTSNPN and SVGIG (reference sequence). This CDR3 has 15 amino acids. The CDR3 loop is CAWRPPRGYGGELFF. The CDR3 nucleotides read TGTGCCTGGAGACCCCCCCGGGGTTACGGCGGGGAGCTGTTTTTT.

J is TRBJ2-7 and V is TRBV11-3, with unresolved D. Looked up from germline, CDR1 is SGHNT and CDR2 is YENEEA. Trimming pared 0 bases from V and 1 base from J, leaving 7 bases between. This CDR3 comprises 14 residues. The DNA of the CDR3 is TGTGCCAGCAGCTTAGAGGGCAGTTCCTACGAGCAGTACTTC. Its translation: CASSLEGSSYEQYF.

The genes are TRBV12-3 or TRBV12-4 and TRBJ1-1, with 7 bases matching TRBD1. This CDR3 spans 12 amino acids. V shed 3 bases and J 8 bases; nucleotides not matched to a gene: 3. The chain's CDR3 is CASSFTRGEAFF. CDR3 in DNA: TGTGCCAGCAGTTTTACCAGGGGGGAAGCTTTCTTT.

The J gene is TRBJ1-1, the V gene TRBV19, with 7 positions matching TRBD1. Unmatched junction bases numbered 5, after V lost 6 bases and J lost 1 base. The CDR3 contains 14 residues. Germline CDR1 reads LNHDA; CDR2 reads SQIVND (reference sequence). The CDR3 reads CASSRQGGNTEAFF. Written as DNA, the CDR3 is TGTGCCAGTAGCCGACAGGGTGGGAACACTGAAGCTTTCTTT. The complete variable domain, with remaining parts taken from reference TRBV19 and TRBJ1-1, reads DGGITQSPKYLFRKEGQNVTLSCEQNLNHDAMYWYRQDPGQGLRLIYYSQIVNDFQKGDIAEGYSVSREKKESFPLTVTSAQKNPTAFYLCASSRQGGNTEAFFGQGTRLTVV.

The gene calls are TRBV21-1 and TRBJ2-1; TRBD2 was called by the table and not checked on the DNA. TRBV21-1 is a pseudogene. The CDR3 extends over 11 amino acids. CDR3 sequence reads: CASSPKREQFF. CDR3 in DNA: TGTGCCAGCAGCCCTAAGAGGGAGCAGTTCTTC.

The rearrangement joins TRBV13 to TRBJ2-5, with D possibly matching TRBD1 (6 bases). V was clipped by 1 base and J by 7 bases, with 13 bases between them. CDR3 size: 14 residues. Germline V gene sequence: CDR1 PRHDT, CDR2 FYEKMQ (reference sequence). For the CDR3, the DNA is TGTGCCAGCAGCTTAGTGGCCCTGACAGGGACCCAGTACTTC. Its translation: CASSLVALTGTQYF. The whole variable domain, filled in from reference TRBV13 and TRBJ2-5, reads AAGVIQSPRHLIKEKRETATLKCYPIPRHDTVYWYQQGPGQDPQFLISFYEKMQSDKGSIPDRFSAQQFSDYHSELNMSSLELGDSALYFCASSLVALTGTQYFGPGTRLLVL.

The gene calls are TRBV6-6 and TRBJ1-4; D perhaps matches TRBD1 (6 bases). V lost 7 bases and J lost 1, with 16 bases in between. Germline V gene lookup returns CDR1 MNHNY and CDR2 SVGAGI (reference sequence). The CDR3 is 16 residues long. In DNA form, the CDR3 reads TGTGCCAGCACGAGGGGGGGTTCCGGAACTAATGAAAAACTGTTTTTT. This translates into CASTRGGSGTNEKLFF.

V usage is TRBV2 and J usage is TRBJ2-3, with 8 bases aligning to TRBD1. V trimming: 6 bases; J trimming: 4 bases; junction bases outside the gene matches: 9. Per the germline V gene, CDR1 is SNHLY and CDR2 is FYNNEI. The CDR3 has 15 amino acids. This CDR3 is CASSHGQGVPDTQYF. Here the CDR3 DNA reads TGTGCCAGCAGCCACGGACAGGGTGTCCCAGATACGCAGTATTTT. The full variable domain, with the rest looked up from reference TRBV2 and TRBJ2-3, is EPEVTQTPSHQVTQMGQEVILRCVPISNHLYFYWYRQILGQKVEFLVSFYNNEISEKSEIFDDQFSVERPDGSNFTLKIRSTKLEDSAMYFCASSHGQGVPDTQYFGPGTRLTVL.

This chain uses TRBV7-2 with TRBJ1-3; a possible D gene is TRBD1 (6 bases). From germline, CDR1 is SGHTA and CDR2 FQGNSA. The CDR3 has 18 residues. Trimming removed 2 bases from V and 4 bases from J, with 21 bases in between. CDR3: CASSLITDSWSWGNTIYF. Written as DNA, the CDR3 is TGTGCCAGCAGCTTAATTACGGACAGTTGGTCCTGGGGAAACACCATATATTTT.

A note on this clone: Other DNA sequences in the same sample also yield this CDR3. Here the CDR3 DNA reads TGTGCCAGCAGCTTAGCCCTAGCGGGCACCTACAATGAGCAGTTCTTC. It codes for CASSLALAGTYNEQFF. This sequence joins TRBV7-9 and TRBJ2-1, with 8 bases matching TRBD2. V lost 0 bases and J lost 2; bases outside the gene matches: 3. The CDR3 is 16 residues long. Looked up from germline, CDR1 is SEHNR and CDR2 is FQNEAQ (reference sequence).

This sequence joins TRBV5-1 and TRBJ1-1, with 9 bases matching TRBD1. Trimming took 5 bases from V and 0 from J; bases not matched to a gene: 8. This CDR3 is 16 amino acids long. In germline, CDR1 is SGHRS, CDR2 YFSETQ. The DNA of the CDR3 is TGCGCCAGCAGGACCGGGACAGGGTCTCTGAACACTGAAGCTTTCTTT. The encoded protein is CASRTGTGSLNTEAFF.